This TCR beta chain was retrieved from a study of T cell responses to AZD1222 COVID-19 vaccine. Study-level points and caveats: After two AZD1222 doses, spike-specific TCR breadth and depth rose versus day 0. Of the AZD1222 recipients, only six were seropositive at baseline.

Profiled with immunoSEQ multiplex PCR; TCRdb holds only in-frame clones, not every one. This sample yields 79,000 or so clones, of which over 85% are seen a single time; over 4% belongs to the top ten. This clone has only one observation. Its antigen is currently unknown. The CDR3 sequence is 13 residues long. The germline V and J ends were trimmed by 9 bases and 4 bases, with 13 bases remaining between them. The V gene's germline CDR1 is SGHRS and CDR2 YFSETQ. The TCR originated in an adult who received the AZD1222 COVID-19 vaccine. V gene TRBV5-1 combines with J gene TRBJ2-2; D unresolved. The material sequenced was peripheral blood, taken 28 days after the second AZD1222 dose. The CDR3 here is CATFAAPTGELFF. In nucleotides, the CDR3 is TGCGCCACCTTTGCCGCCCCCACCGGGGAGCTGTTTTTT.